This T cell receptor beta chain was retrieved from a study of PD-L1 blockade in urothelial cancer. Across the study: Blood underwent analysis 3 weeks (second dose) and 6 weeks after treatment began. A median blood sample held about 140,000 T cells and tens of thousands of unique TCRs.

The CDR3 has 16 residues. The V and J ends lost 5 bases and 2 bases, in that order; junction bases with no gene match: 9. CDR1 MDHEN and CDR2 SYDVKM come from the germline V gene. Added to each PCR by spiking were synthetic TCR analog templates. TCRdb keeps only in-frame clones here, not all; method: immunoSEQ multiplex PCR. Of tens of thousands of clones listed, around 74% were seen once; the top ten hold over 4%. Time point denoted: pretreatment peripheral blood. A total of 1 to 8 samples per patient were collected pretreatment and on-treatment. The gene calls are TRBV28 and TRBJ2-7; the match to TRBD1 covers 10 bases. Sequenced material: PBMCs, taken around atezolizumab (anti-PD-L1) treatment. This clonotype was sampled from a man in his sixties or seventies with urothelial cancer. CDR3 nucleotides: TGTGCCAGCAGTCCCCGCCCGACAGGGGGCGCCTACGAGCAGTACTTC. Translating it yields CASSPRPTGGAYEQYF.